The 16 T cell receptor beta chains reported below all come from one sample, sequenced in a study of radiotherapy plus CTLA-4 blockade in lung cancer. Some clones are missing from TCRdb's copy, which holds only in-frame ones; the method was immunoSEQ multiplex PCR. The sample has some 100,000 clones, around four fifths seen once. The sample consisted of peripheral blood, taken from a patient treated with radiotherapy plus ipilimumab. The receptors stem from a human donor with non-small cell lung cancer that progressed on radiotherapy plus ipilimumab.

This sequence joins TRBV21-1 and TRBJ2-7; the listed D gene, TRBD2, was not tested against the DNA. TRBV21-1 is described as a pseudogene. The CDR3 covers 16 residues. This CDR3 reads CASTLKGLADSYEQYF. The CDR3 bases are TGTGCCAGCACCCTGAAGGGACTAGCGGACTCCTACGAGCAGTACTTC.

V usage is TRBV27 and J usage is TRBJ1-1; D unclear. V was clipped by 7 bases and J by 4 bases, with 16 bases between them. Germline CDR1 and CDR2: MNHEY and SMNVEV (reference sequence). The CDR3 contains 14 residues. CDR3 sequence: CASIRGPLSTEAFF. CDR3 nucleotides: TGTGCCAGCATCCGGGGTCCTCTGAGCACTGAAGCTTTCTTT.

This CDR3 is CASSLGGEANYGYTF. DNA for the CDR3: TGTGCCAGCAGCTTGGGAGGTGAAGCTAACTATGGCTACACCTTC. This chain joins TRBV5-4 and TRBJ1-2; D not certain. Trimming removed 0 bases from V and 0 bases from J, with 9 bases in between. This CDR3 region has 15 residues. Germline values: CDR1 SGHNT, CDR2 YYREEE (reference sequence).

CDR3 nucleotides: TGTGCCACAGGGGGGAGCGGGGGGTCAGATACGCAGTATTTT. This encodes CATGGSGGSDTQYF. The chain combines TRBV10-3 with TRBJ2-3, with TRBD2 identical over 9 bases. This CDR3 comprises 14 residues. V lost 10 bases to trimming and J lost 4 bases; unmatched junction nucleotides: 9. Germline values: CDR1 ENHRY, CDR2 SYGVKD.

This sequence joins TRBV27 and TRBJ1-2; TRBD1 agrees at 9 bases. V dropped 6 bases and J dropped 8; count of bases not matched to a gene: 16. The CDR3 runs 16 residues. Germline V gene lookup returns CDR1 MNHEY and CDR2 SMNVEV (reference sequence). Here the CDR3 reads CASSPPGQGTSRGYTF. The CDR3 DNA is TGTGCCAGCAGCCCCCCCGGACAGGGGACCTCACGGGGCTACACCTTC.

The chain carries TRBV6-5 and TRBJ2-2; 7 bases line up with TRBD1. The CDR3 extends over 14 amino acids. Germline V gives CDR1 MNHEY, CDR2 SVGAGI. Losses at the gene ends were 6 bases for V and 6 bases for J; bases not matched to a gene: 7. The CDR3 sequence: CASRTTGWAGELFF. For the CDR3, the DNA is TGTGCCAGCAGAACGACAGGGTGGGCCGGGGAGCTGTTTTTT.

This chain uses TRBV12-5 with TRBJ1-3, with TRBD1 as a possible D gene (6 bases). The CDR3 loop spans 16 amino acids. V lost 6 bases and J lost 0, with 15 bases in between. Germline V gives CDR1 LGHNT, CDR2 FRNRAP. The CDR3 DNA reads as TGTGCTAGTGGAGAAGGGGGACCGAACTCTGGAAACACCATATATTTT. It codes for CASGEGGPNSGNTIYF.

The chain recombines TRBV2 with TRBJ2-7; TRBD2 is a possible D gene (5 bases). CDR1 and CDR2 (germline): SNHLY, FYNNEI. The germline V and J ends were trimmed by 6 bases and 6 bases, with 18 bases remaining between them. The CDR3 sequence is 14 residues long. The CDR3 is CASSTMGVLGEQYF. DNA for the CDR3: TGTGCCAGCAGCACCATGGGAGTTTTAGGCGAGCAGTACTTC.

The chain joins TRBV25-1 to TRBJ1-6; TRBD1 agrees at 8 bases. V shed 1 base, J shed 9 bases, and the junction held 8 bases outside the gene matches. The CDR3 is made up of 16 amino acids. CDR1 and CDR2 from the germline V gene are MGHDK and SYGVNS. The CDR3 sequence is CASSESSRGHSSPLHF. For the CDR3, the DNA is TGTGCCAGCAGTGAATCTAGCAGGGGGCACAGTTCACCCCTCCACTTT.

The genes are TRBV5-1 and TRBJ1-1; 8 bases map to TRBD1. V shed 0 bases and J 4 bases; nucleotides not matched to a gene: 2. Germline CDR1 is SGHRS and CDR2 is YFSETQ. CDR3 length: 14 residues. The CDR3 coding sequence is TGCGCCAGCAGCTTGGACAGGGGGGGCACTGAAGCTTTCTTT. Its translation: CASSLDRGGTEAFF.

This CDR3 reads CASSQDRGGERGYTF. CDR3 in DNA: TGCGCCAGCAGCCAAGATCGGGGGGGGGAACGAGGCTACACCTTC. The rearrangement links TRBV4-1 to TRBJ1-2; tentative D call: TRBD1 (5 bases). V was clipped by 0 bases and J by 8 bases, with 16 bases between them. The CDR3 loop spans 15 amino acids. Looked up from germline, CDR1 is MGHRA and CDR2 is YSYEKL.

Sample share makes this clone medium-sized (0.01 to 0.1%). This chain uses TRBV9 with TRBJ1-3; 8 nucleotides match TRBD1. Germline V gene data show CDR1 as SGDLS and CDR2 as YYNGEE. V lost 0 bases, J lost 2 bases, and 4 bases stayed unmatched. The CDR3 length is 16 residues. This CDR3 is CASSVDQGATGNTIYF. CDR3 nucleotide sequence: TGTGCCAGCAGCGTAGATCAGGGGGCAACTGGAAACACCATATATTTT.

V usage is TRBV6-5 and J usage is TRBJ1-2; no firm D call. Trimming took off 6 bases at V and 7 bases at J, with 9 bases between the two ends. Germline V lookup: CDR1 MNHEY, CDR2 SVGAGI. This CDR3 region has 11 residues. CDR3: CASSRTAGYTF. The DNA for the CDR3 is TGTGCCAGCAGCAGGACCGCTGGCTACACCTTC.

J is TRBJ2-7 and V is TRBV4-3; 8 nucleotides match TRBD1. V gave up 0 bases and J gave up 3 bases; unmatched junction bases: 7. This CDR3 spans 16 amino acids. Germline CDR1 is LGHNA and CDR2 is YSLEER. Here the CDR3 reads CASSQEPRGLDYEQYF. In DNA, the CDR3 is TGCGCCAGCAGCCAAGAACCCAGGGGGCTGGACTACGAGCAGTACTTC.

The J gene is TRBJ2-3, the V gene TRBV30; D is possibly TRBD2 (5 bases). V was pared by 7 bases and J by 0 bases, with 14 bases between. CDR3 length: 14 residues. CDR1 is GTSNPN, CDR2 SVGIG, per germline (reference sequence). The CDR3 protein is CASPFEGSTDTQYF. The CDR3, as DNA: TGTGCCTCCCCTTTCGAGGGTAGCACAGATACGCAGTATTTT.

This clone was recorded only once. The chain carries TRBV30 and TRBJ1-5; D not resolved. Trimming shortened V by 2 bases and J by 5 bases, and 10 bases separated the two germline ends. Germline CDR1 and CDR2: GTSNPN and SVGIG (reference sequence). The CDR3 extends over 13 amino acids. The CDR3 DNA is TGTGCCTGGAGTCAGACGGGTGATCAGCCCCAGCATTTT. Translating it yields CAWSQTGDQPQHF.